This T cell receptor (beta chain) came from a study of T cell repertoires in cytomegalovirus infection. Background on the study: CMV infection together with matching HLA type was indicated by public TCR beta signatures.

Whole-study findings and limits: In two of eight donors, the top clonotype was HLA-C-restricted CMV-specific. Identification of carriers of CMV plus the relevant HLA was achieved through cumulative public TCR beta family frequency.

TCRdb recomputed calls from the reads with MiXCR, one row per CDR3 protein. This sample has approximately 700,000 distinct CDR3 sequences, with roughly 36% found just once. Comment on this clonotype: No antigen is known for it.

CDR1 MGHRA and CDR2 YSYEKL come from the germline V gene. The V gene end was trimmed by 4 bases and the J gene end by 4 bases; junction bases not matched to a gene: 6. This CDR3 is built from 15 residues. The chain combines TRBV4-1 with TRBJ2-5, with 10 nucleotides matching TRBD1. Sequenced: PBMCs. The receptor comes from a human donor in good health (CMV status not recorded). Some clones in this sample may be carry-over from other donors' samples. CDR3 nucleotides: TGCGCCAGCAGCCCCGCCGACAGGGGGCGAGAGACCCAGTACTTC. This sequence encodes CASSPADRGRETQYF.